Given below is one T cell receptor (beta chain) in context. Its antigen is unidentified. Germline CDR1 SGHRS, CDR2 YFSETQ. The V end was cut by 3 bases, the J end by 2 bases, with 22 bases between. The CDR3 runs 18 residues. This sample was taken from a study of T-cell reconstitution after alpha-beta-depleted transplantation in children. Study-wide points: T-cell numbers and diversity one year post-transplant derived largely from freshly generated T cells. Expanded graft clones numbering several hundred reportedly gave rise to alpha-beta T cells about two months after transplant. Several patients had high TCRbeta diversity at day 60; it came from surviving recipient T cells and thymic progenitors.

Unique molecular identifiers tagged the TCRbeta library. TCRdb itself ran the PCR reads through MiXCR, one entry per CDR3 protein. The sample lists hundreds of thousands of distinct CDR3 sequences, 15% to 20% occurring once. This clonotype was sampled from a boy under two years old who had a stem cell transplant for Wiskott-Aldrich syndrome, so the T cells may come from the graft donor. This sample comprised PBMCs, mostly from graft donor cells, obtained 360 days after TCRalphabeta/CD19-depleted stem cell transplant. The chain links TRBV5-1 to TRBJ2-3; TRBD2 is a possible D gene (5 bases). Here the CDR3 reads CASSSPGGRSRTTDTQYF. In nucleotides, the CDR3 is TGCGCCAGCAGCTCCCCAGGTGGGAGATCTCGGACCACAGATACGCAGTATTTT.